This TCR beta chain was sequenced in a study of patients and donors after allogeneic stem cell transplantation (dated by TCRdb to 2020 to 2021). Worth noting for this clonotype: Its antigen is currently not known. Nothing much larger sits one base from this clone, and base qualities are not available.

Counted from cysteine to phenylalanine, this CDR3 has 14 amino acids. The kept DNA is CDR3 alone, 42 bases in frame from the first base. V and J are truncated by 0 bases and 4 bases respectively, leaving an intervening sequence of 9 bases. CDR1 and CDR2, per the germline V gene (reference sequence), are DFQATT and SNEGSKA. Libraries were prepared through RT-PCR. These reads were obtained on a NextSeq 550. Through fastp at Q25 and MiXCR, TCRdb rebuilt clones from the public reads, retaining in-frame beta chains. Identical CDR3 proteins give one entry, which carries the most common genes and DNA. The sample data list 70,000 or so distinct CDR3 sequences, and about 26% of these were observed just once. Of the sample, 26% is held by the ten largest clones.

The rearrangement combines TRBV20-1 with TRBJ2-2; the D segment could be TRBD1, given 6 matching bases. This TCR was sampled from a human donor who was either an allogeneic HSCT recipient or a stem cell or donor lymphocyte infusion donor (not recorded which). It is not recorded whose cells these are; they may come from a transplant donor. Sample: blood, either unsorted or a sorted T cell fraction (not recorded which). The nucleotide sequence reads as follows: TGCAGTGCTAGAGATTCCAGGGGCACCGGGGAGCTGTTTTTT. It is translated as CSARDSRGTGELFF.